The clone carrying this T cell receptor (beta chain) was counted many times. The antigen remains undetermined. V lost 4 bases to trimming and J lost 3 bases, with 17 bases between them. Germline V gene lookup returns CDR1 SGHKS and CDR2 YYEKEE (reference sequence). CDR3 length: 15 amino acids. The data stem from a study of metastatic and nonmetastatic thyroid tumors. The wider study: The authors compared repertoires across blood and tumor or nodule tissue from malignant and benign thyroid patients. Whole-study results and caveats: A significant increase in TCR beta diversity was reportedly seen in malignant thyroid tumors relative to benign nodules, in blood and tumor.

In the study's own analysis: CDR3 differences across clinicopathological groups were used to build a distant-metastasis classifier for papillary thyroid cancer. TCRdb re-called clones via MiXCR from the PCR reads. V and J calls and clone size were set by TCRdb, not the authors. There are under 100,000 clones in the sample; around 9.2% occur only once, and under 9% lies in the top ten. Thyroid surgery had not been preceded by any treatment in any patient. This clonotype originated in a female donor with papillary thyroid cancer or a benign thyroid nodule (not recorded which). Some clones in this sample may be carry-over from other donors' samples. The chain employs TRBV5-5 and TRBJ2-7, with D perhaps being TRBD1 or TRBD2 (5 bases each). The specimen was blood. The CDR3 DNA reads TGTGCCAGCAGCCGCTTGGGGGAAAGTCTCTACGAGCAGTACTTC. Translation gives CASSRLGESLYEQYF.